Following are 6 T cell receptor beta chains from one sample sequenced in a study of T cells in Graves' hyperthyroidism and ophthalmopathy. Amplified TCR beta CDR3 regions came from RNA transcripts. First-round RT-PCR targeting the TCR CDR3 was performed with the HTBI primer set. TCRdb called the multiplex PCR reads again in MiXCR, with one record for every CDR3 protein. The sample has hundreds of thousands of distinct CDR3 sequences, 12% to 15% seen once. Sequences were obtained from blood. These receptors were obtained from a woman aged 40-49 years with Graves' hyperthyroidism.

The rearrangement joins TRBV9 to TRBJ1-1; tentative D call: TRBD1 (5 bases). V was cut by 0 bases and J by 4 bases, with 13 bases left in between. Germline CDR1 SGDLS, CDR2 YYNGEE. This CDR3 is built from 15 residues. In nucleotides, the CDR3 is TGTGCCAGCAGCGTAGGGGGGGAAGGGGCCACTGAAGCTTTCTTT. This gives the protein CASSVGGEGATEAFF.

This clonotype appeared many times. The chain recombines TRBV11-2 with TRBJ2-7; D is unresolved. The germline V gene has CDR1 SGHAT and CDR2 FQNNGV. The CDR3 spans 14 residues. V was clipped by 5 bases and J by 3 bases, with 14 bases between them. The DNA of the CDR3 is TGTGCCAGCAGCCTCGGGCCCCCGGGCTACGAGCAGTACTTC. Translating gives CASSLGPPGYEQYF.

The table lists this clonotype with many counts. The chain combines TRBV20-1 with TRBJ2-3; D perhaps matches TRBD2 (6 bases). Trimming cost V 0 bases and J 0 bases, with 10 bases left between them. The germline V gene has CDR1 DFQATT and CDR2 SNEGSKA (reference sequence). There are 15 residues in the CDR3. The CDR3 here is CSAREAGLSTDTQYF. In DNA, the CDR3 is TGCAGTGCTAGAGAGGCGGGACTTAGCACAGATACGCAGTATTTT.

This clonotype was recorded at least ten times. This rearrangement joins TRBV2 to TRBJ1-5; 10 nucleotides agree with TRBD1. Germline CDR1 and CDR2: SNHLY and FYNNEI. The CDR3 covers 13 residues. V shed 7 bases, J shed 5 bases, and the junction held 2 bases outside the gene matches. The CDR3 is CASKGTGDQPQHF. CDR3 DNA: TGTGCCAGCAAAGGGACAGGGGATCAGCCCCAGCATTTT.

At least ten counts were recorded for this clonotype. J is TRBJ1-2 and V is TRBV3-1; D gene ambiguous. Trimming shortened V by 0 bases and J by 4 bases, and 15 bases separated the two germline ends. The germline gives CDR1 LGHDT, CDR2 YNNKEL (reference sequence). The CDR3 is 16 amino acids. As DNA, the CDR3 is TGTGCCAGCAGCCAAGATCGGCACCCTGTCACCTATGGCTACACCTTC. It is translated as CASSQDRHPVTYGYTF.

The chain combines TRBV6-1 with TRBJ2-3; D might be TRBD2 (5 bases). CDR1 and CDR2 (germline): MNHNS, SASEGT. V was pared by 7 bases and J by 0 bases, with 23 bases between. This CDR3 spans 18 amino acids. In DNA, the CDR3 is TGTGCCAGCACCCCTTCACCATGGACTCTACAAAGCACAGATACGCAGTATTTT. It translates to CASTPSPWTLQSTDTQYF.